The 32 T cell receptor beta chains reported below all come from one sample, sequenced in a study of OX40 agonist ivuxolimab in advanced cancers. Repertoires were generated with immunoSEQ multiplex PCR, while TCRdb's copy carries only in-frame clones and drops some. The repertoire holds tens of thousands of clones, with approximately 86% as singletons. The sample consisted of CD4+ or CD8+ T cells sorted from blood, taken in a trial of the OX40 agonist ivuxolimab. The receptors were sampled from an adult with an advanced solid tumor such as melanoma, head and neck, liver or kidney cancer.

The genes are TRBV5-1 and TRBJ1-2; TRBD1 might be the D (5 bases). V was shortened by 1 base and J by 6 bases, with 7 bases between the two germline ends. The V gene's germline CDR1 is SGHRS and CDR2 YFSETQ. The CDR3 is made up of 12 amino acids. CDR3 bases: TGCGCCAGCAGCTTGTGGGGGGATGGCTACACCTTC. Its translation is CASSLWGDGYTF.

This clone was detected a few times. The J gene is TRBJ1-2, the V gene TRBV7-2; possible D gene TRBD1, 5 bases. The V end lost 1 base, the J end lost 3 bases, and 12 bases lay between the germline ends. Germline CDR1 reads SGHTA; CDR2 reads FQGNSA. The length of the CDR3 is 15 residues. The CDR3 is CASSLEPGLYYGYTF. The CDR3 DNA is TGTGCCAGCAGCTTAGAGCCGGGGCTGTACTATGGCTACACCTTC.

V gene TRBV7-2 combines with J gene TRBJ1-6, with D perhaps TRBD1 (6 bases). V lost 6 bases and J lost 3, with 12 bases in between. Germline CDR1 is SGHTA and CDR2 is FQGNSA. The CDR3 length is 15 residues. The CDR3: CASSSGADYNSPLHF. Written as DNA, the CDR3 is TGTGCCAGCAGTTCGGGGGCTGACTATAATTCACCCCTCCACTTT.

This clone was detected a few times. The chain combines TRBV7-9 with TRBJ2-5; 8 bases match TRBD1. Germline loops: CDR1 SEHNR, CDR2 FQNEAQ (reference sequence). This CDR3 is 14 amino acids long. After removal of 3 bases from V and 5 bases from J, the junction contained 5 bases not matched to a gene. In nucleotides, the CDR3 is TGTGCCAGCAGCTTGGCAGGGGGCTGGGAGACCCAGTACTTC. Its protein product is CASSLAGGWETQYF.

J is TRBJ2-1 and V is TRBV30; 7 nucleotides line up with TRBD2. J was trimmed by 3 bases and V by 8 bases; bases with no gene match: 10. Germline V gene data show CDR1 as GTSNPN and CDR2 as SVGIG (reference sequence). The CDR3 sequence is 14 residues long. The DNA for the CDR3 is TGTGCCGGTAGGACTAGAGTCAACTACAATGAGCAGTTCTTC. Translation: CAGRTRVNYNEQFF. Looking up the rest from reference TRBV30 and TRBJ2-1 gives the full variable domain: SQTIHQWPATLVQPVGSPLSLECTVEGTSNPNLYWYRQAAGRGLQLLFYSVGIGQISSEVPQNLSASRPQDRQFILSSKKLLLSDSGFYLCAGRTRVNYNEQFFGPGTRLTVL.

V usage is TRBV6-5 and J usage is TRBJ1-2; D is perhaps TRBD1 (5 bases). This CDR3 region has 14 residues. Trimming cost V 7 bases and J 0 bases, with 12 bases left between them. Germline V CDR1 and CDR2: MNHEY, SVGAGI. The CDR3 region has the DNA TGTGCCAGCACGGAGGGACCGGCTAACTATGGCTACACCTTC. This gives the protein CASTEGPANYGYTF.

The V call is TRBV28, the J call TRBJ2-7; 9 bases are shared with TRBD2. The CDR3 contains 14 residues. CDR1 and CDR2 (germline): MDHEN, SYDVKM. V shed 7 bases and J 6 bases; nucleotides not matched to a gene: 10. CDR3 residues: CASNLKRGAREQYF. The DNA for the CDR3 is TGTGCCAGCAACTTAAAGCGGGGGGCCCGCGAGCAGTACTTC.

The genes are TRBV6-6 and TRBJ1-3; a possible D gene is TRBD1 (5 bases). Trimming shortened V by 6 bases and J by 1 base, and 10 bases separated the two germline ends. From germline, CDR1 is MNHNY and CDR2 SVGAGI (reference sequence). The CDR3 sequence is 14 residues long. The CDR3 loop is CASSLRGSGNTIYF. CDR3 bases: TGTGCCAGCAGCCTCCGGGGGTCTGGAAACACCATATATTTT.

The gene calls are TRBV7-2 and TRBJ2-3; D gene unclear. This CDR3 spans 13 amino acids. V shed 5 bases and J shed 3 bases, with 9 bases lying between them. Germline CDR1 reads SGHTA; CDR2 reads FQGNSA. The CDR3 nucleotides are TGTGCCAGCAGCCTTTACCAGACAGATACGCAGTATTTT. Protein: CASSLYQTDTQYF.

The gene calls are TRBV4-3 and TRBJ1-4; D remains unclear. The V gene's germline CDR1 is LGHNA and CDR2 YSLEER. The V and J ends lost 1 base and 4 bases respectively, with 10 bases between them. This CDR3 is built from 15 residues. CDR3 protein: CASSQVASFNEKLFF. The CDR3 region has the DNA TGCGCCAGCAGCCAAGTTGCTTCTTTTAATGAAAAACTGTTTTTT.

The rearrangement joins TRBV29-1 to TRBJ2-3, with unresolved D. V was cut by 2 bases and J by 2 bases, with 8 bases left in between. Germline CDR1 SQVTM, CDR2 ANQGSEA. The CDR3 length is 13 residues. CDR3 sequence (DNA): TGCAGCGTTGAATTCGGATTCACAGATACGCAGTATTTT. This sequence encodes CSVEFGFTDTQYF.

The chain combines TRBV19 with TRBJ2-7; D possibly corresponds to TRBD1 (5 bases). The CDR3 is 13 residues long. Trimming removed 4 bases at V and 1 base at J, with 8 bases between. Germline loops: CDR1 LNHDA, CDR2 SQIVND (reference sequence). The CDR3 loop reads CASSSRQSYEQYF. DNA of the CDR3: TGTGCCAGTAGTAGTAGACAGTCCTACGAGCAGTACTTC.

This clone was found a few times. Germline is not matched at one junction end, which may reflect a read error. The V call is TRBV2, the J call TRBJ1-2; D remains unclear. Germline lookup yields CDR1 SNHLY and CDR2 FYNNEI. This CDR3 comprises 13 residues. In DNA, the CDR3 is TGTGCCAGCATTGAACGACCAGCCTATGGCTACACCTTC. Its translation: CASIERPAYGYTF.

The CDR3 here is CASSYKVTGTGHYGYTF. The CDR3, as DNA: TGTGCCAGCAGCTATAAGGTAACCGGGACAGGGCACTATGGCTACACCTTC. This sequence joins TRBV5-6 and TRBJ1-2; 9 nucleotides match TRBD1. CDR1 and CDR2 (germline): SGHDT, YYEEEE. With 3 bases clipped from V and 3 bases from J, the junction kept 12 bases outside the gene matches. CDR3 length: 17 amino acids.

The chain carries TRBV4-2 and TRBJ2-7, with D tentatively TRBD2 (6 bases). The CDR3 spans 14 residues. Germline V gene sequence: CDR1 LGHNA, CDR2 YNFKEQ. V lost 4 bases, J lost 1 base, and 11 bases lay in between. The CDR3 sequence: CASSPRGTSYEQYF. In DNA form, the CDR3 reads TGTGCCAGCAGCCCCCGCGGGACTTCCTACGAGCAGTACTTC.

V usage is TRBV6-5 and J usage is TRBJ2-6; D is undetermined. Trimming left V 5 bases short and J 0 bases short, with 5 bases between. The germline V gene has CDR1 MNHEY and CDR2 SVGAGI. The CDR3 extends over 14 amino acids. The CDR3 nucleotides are TGTGCCAGCAGTACCCACTCTGGGGCCAACGTCCTGACTTTC. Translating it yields CASSTHSGANVLTF.

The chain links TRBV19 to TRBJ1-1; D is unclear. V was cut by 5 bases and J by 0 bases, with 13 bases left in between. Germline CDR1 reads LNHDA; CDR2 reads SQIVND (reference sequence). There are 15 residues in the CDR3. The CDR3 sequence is CASSPPSSMNTEAFF. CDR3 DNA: TGTGCCAGTAGTCCCCCATCTAGCATGAACACTGAAGCTTTCTTT.

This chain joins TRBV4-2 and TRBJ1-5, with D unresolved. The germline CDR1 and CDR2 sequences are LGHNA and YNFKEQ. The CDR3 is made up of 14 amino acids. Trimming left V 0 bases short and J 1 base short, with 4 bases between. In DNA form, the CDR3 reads TGTGCCAGCAGCCAAGACTTCAGCAATCAGCCCCAGCATTTT. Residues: CASSQDFSNQPQHF.

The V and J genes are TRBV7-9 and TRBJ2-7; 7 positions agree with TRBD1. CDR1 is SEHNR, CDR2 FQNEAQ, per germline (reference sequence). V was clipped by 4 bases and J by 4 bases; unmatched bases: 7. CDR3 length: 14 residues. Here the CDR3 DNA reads TGTGCCAGCAGCTCAATTTTCAGGGGGTACGAGCAGTACTTC. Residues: CASSSIFRGYEQYF.

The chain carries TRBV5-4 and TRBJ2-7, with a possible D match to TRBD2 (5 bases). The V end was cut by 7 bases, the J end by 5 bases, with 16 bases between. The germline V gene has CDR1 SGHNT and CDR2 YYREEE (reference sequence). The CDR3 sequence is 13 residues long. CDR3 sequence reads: CASGVGGEDEQYF. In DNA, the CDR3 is TGTGCCAGCGGAGTTGGAGGAGAAGACGAGCAGTACTTC.

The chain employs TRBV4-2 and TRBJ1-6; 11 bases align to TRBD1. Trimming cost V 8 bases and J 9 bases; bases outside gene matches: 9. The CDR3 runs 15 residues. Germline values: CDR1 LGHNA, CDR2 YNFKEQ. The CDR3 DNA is TGTGCCAGCGCGGACAGGGGGCCCGGTGGTTCACCCCTCCACTTT. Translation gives CASADRGPGGSPLHF.

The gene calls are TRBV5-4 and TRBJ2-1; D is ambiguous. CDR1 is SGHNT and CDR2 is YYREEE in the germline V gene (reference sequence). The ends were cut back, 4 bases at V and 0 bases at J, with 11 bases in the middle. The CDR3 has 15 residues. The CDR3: CASSGGSSSYNEQFF. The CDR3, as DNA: TGTGCCAGCAGCGGTGGGTCCAGCTCCTACAATGAGCAGTTCTTC. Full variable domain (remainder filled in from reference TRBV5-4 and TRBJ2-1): ETGVTQSPTHLIKTRGQQVTLRCSSQSGHNTVSWYQQALGQGPQFIFQYYREEENGRGNFPPRFSGLQFPNYSSELNVNALELDDSALYLCASSGGSSSYNEQFFGPGTRLTVL.

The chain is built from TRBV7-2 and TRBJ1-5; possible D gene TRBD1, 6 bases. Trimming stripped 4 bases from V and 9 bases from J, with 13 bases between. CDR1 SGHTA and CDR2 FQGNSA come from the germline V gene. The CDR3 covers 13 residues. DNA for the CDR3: TGTGCCAGCAGCTCGCGGACAGTTCGGCCCCAGCATTTT. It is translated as CASSSRTVRPQHF.

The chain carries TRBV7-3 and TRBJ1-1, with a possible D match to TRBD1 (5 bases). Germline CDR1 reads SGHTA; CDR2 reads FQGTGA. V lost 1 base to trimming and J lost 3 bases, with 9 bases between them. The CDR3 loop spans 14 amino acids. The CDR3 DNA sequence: TGTGCCAGCAGCTTAATGGCGACAGACACTGAAGCTTTCTTT. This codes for CASSLMATDTEAFF.

CDR3 nucleotides: TGTGCCAGCAGTGGGACAGATTACGAGCAGTACTTC. This encodes CASSGTDYEQYF. The chain uses TRBV6-5 and TRBJ2-7, with 7 bases matching TRBD1. The CDR3 covers 12 residues. Germline lookup yields CDR1 MNHEY and CDR2 SVGAGI. J lost 4 bases, V lost 5 bases, and 2 bases had no gene match.

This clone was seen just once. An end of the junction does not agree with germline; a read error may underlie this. CDR3: CASSIEDSSHEQYF. The CDR3 DNA reads TGTGCCAGTAGTATTGAAGACTCCTCCCACGAGCAGTACTTC. The chain uses TRBV19 and TRBJ2-7; D is uncertain. The CDR3 totals 14 residues. From germline, CDR1 is LNHDA and CDR2 SQIVND (reference sequence).

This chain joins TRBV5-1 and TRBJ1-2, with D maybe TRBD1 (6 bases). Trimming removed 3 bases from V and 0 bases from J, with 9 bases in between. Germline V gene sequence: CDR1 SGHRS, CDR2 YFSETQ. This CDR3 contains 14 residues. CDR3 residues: CASSWTATNYGYTF. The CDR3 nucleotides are TGCGCCAGCAGCTGGACAGCCACTAACTATGGCTACACCTTC.

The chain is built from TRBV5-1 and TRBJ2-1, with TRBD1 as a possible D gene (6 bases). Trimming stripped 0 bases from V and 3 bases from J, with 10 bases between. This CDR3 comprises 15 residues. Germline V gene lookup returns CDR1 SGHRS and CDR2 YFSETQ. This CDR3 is CASSLGQGSYNEQFF. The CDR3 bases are TGCGCCAGCAGCTTGGGGCAGGGGAGCTACAATGAGCAGTTCTTC.

The CDR3 loop reads CASGLAGVSYNEQFF. CDR3 DNA sequence: TGTGCCAGCGGGTTGGCGGGGGTTTCCTACAATGAGCAGTTCTTC. V usage is TRBV7-2 and J usage is TRBJ2-1; 7 bases are a match to TRBD2. CDR1 is SGHTA and CDR2 is FQGNSA in the germline V gene. The CDR3 is 15 residues long. Germline trimming cut 8 bases from V and 1 base from J; bases unmatched to any gene: 8.

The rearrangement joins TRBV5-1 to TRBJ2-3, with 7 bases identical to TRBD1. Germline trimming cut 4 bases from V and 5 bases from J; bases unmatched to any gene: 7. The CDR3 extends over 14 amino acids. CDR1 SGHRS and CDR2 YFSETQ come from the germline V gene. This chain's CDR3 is CASSIPGQKDTQYF. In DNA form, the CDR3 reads TGCGCCAGCAGCATACCGGGACAGAAAGATACGCAGTATTTT.

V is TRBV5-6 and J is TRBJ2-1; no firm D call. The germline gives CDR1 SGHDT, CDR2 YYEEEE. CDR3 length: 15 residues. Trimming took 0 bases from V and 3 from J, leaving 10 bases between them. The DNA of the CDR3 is TGTGCCAGCAGCTTGGGTCCAGTGATCTACAATGAGCAGTTCTTC. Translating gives CASSLGPVIYNEQFF.

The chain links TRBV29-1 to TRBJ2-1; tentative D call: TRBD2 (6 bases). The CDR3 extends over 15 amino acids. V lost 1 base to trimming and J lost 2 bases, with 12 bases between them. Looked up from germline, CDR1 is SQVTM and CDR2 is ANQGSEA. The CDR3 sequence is CSVEGGTDTYNEQFF. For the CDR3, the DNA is TGCAGCGTTGAAGGTGGGACTGATACCTACAATGAGCAGTTCTTC.